The T cell receptor (beta chain) under discussion was sequenced for a study of metastatic and nonmetastatic thyroid tumors. TCRdb reprocessed the PCR reads using MiXCR. Of tens of thousands of clones detected, about 18% appear once; the ten largest clones hold 8% to 11%. Per the germline V gene, CDR1 is MDHEN and CDR2 is SYDVKM. There are 17 residues in the CDR3. Trimming shortened V by 6 bases and J by 2 bases, and 19 bases separated the two germline ends. No treatment of any kind had been given to any patient before thyroid surgery. The receptor comes from a female donor with papillary thyroid cancer or a benign thyroid nodule (not recorded which). Some clones in this sample may be carry-over from other donors' samples. The chain links TRBV28 to TRBJ2-2; D not resolved. Material: blood. CDR3 DNA: TGTGCCAGCAGATCAACCCCTAGGCAGAGTAACACCGGGGAGCTGTTTTTT. It codes for CASRSTPRQSNTGELFF.